The 8 T cell receptor beta chains reported below all come from one sample, sequenced in a study of radiation and T cells in renal cell carcinoma. TCRdb's table, derived via immunoSEQ multiplex PCR, lists solely in-frame clones and lacks some. Of 120,000 to 150,000 clones in the sample, roughly 90% were seen once. Time point meaning: blood 4 weeks post-SBRT, at nephrectomy. The treatment is: 15 Gy SBRT to primary tumor, nephrectomy 4 weeks later. Specimen: blood, collected from a patient whose treatment included radiotherapy and nephrectomy. These receptors all come from a woman aged 45-59 years with renal cell carcinoma.

The chain employs TRBV19 and TRBJ2-7; D possibly matches TRBD1 or TRBD2 (5 bases each). The V end was cut by 6 bases, the J end by 2 bases, with 14 bases between. The CDR3 has 14 amino acids. Germline V gene lookup returns CDR1 LNHDA and CDR2 SQIVND (reference sequence). The CDR3, as DNA: TGTGCCAGTAGCCTGGGTGAGGGGCCCTACGAGCAGTACTTC. Translating gives CASSLGEGPYEQYF.

The gene calls are TRBV7-9 and TRBJ2-5; no firm D call. The CDR3 spans 14 residues. V was clipped by 6 bases and J by 5 bases, with 16 bases between them. In germline, CDR1 is SEHNR, CDR2 FQNEAQ (reference sequence). The CDR3 DNA reads as TGTGCCAGCAGTAGGAGAGGCCCGTGGGAGACCCAGTACTTC. This sequence encodes CASSRRGPWETQYF.

This clone was seen at least ten times. The CDR3 sequence is CASSLAQGGSPLHF. DNA for the CDR3: TGTGCCAGCAGCTTGGCACAGGGAGGTTCACCCCTCCACTTT. The chain combines TRBV5-4 with TRBJ1-6, with D maybe TRBD1 (6 bases). This CDR3 is built from 14 residues. Germline CDR1 and CDR2: SGHNT and YYREEE (reference sequence). Trimming took 0 bases from V and 9 from J, leaving 10 bases between them.

The chain uses TRBV18 and TRBJ2-7; D is perhaps TRBD1 or TRBD2 (6 bases each). Looked up from germline, CDR1 is KGHSH and CDR2 is LQKENI. The CDR3 contains 15 residues. Between the trimmed V and J ends, which lost 2 bases and 7 bases, there was a span of 18 bases. Here the CDR3 reads CASSPRGARDGEQYF. The CDR3 bases are TGTGCCAGCTCACCAAGGGGGGCCAGGGATGGGGAGCAGTACTTC.

The V call is TRBV28, the J call TRBJ2-2; no definite D call. The CDR3 runs to 12 residues. With 5 bases removed from V and 6 bases from J, the gap between germline ends came to 7 bases. Germline loops: CDR1 MDHEN, CDR2 SYDVKM. CDR3 residues: CASSPRAGELFF. The CDR3 DNA reads as TGTGCCAGCAGTCCACGAGCCGGGGAGCTGTTTTTT.

The count of this clone is one. The chain employs TRBV4-1 and TRBJ2-5, with D possibly being TRBD1 or TRBD2 (5 bases each). This CDR3 spans 14 amino acids. The V end was cut by 1 base, the J end by 8 bases, with 14 bases between. Germline values: CDR1 MGHRA, CDR2 YSYEKL. CDR3 protein: CASSQAQGTSTQYF. The CDR3 coding sequence is TGCGCCAGCAGCCAAGCTCAAGGGACCTCAACCCAGTACTTC.

The chain is built from TRBV7-9 and TRBJ2-3; D not certain. Trimming stripped 5 bases from V and 4 bases from J, with 10 bases between. The CDR3 is 13 residues long. From germline, CDR1 is SEHNR and CDR2 FQNEAQ (reference sequence). CDR3 nucleotide sequence: TGTGCCAGCAGCCCGAAAGGGCCAGATACGCAGTATTTT. Its translation is CASSPKGPDTQYF.

The chain combines TRBV11-1 with TRBJ2-7, with a possible D match to TRBD2 (5 bases). The CDR3 is 15 residues long. Germline V gene data show CDR1 as SGHAT and CDR2 as FQDESV (reference sequence). The V end lost 0 bases, the J end lost 4 bases, and 13 bases lay between the germline ends. In DNA, the CDR3 is TGTGCCAGCAGCTTAGCGCCGGGGAGAGAATACGAGCAGTACTTC. Its translation: CASSLAPGREYEQYF.